This T cell receptor beta chain was sequenced for a study of blood T cell repertoires in COVID-19. Categorization into cohorts depended on clinical history that participants reported. Per germline, CDR1 LGHNA and CDR2 YSLEER. This CDR3 is 16 amino acids long. V trimming: 0 bases; J trimming: 3 bases; junction bases outside the gene matches: 4. Here immunoSEQ multiplex PCR was the method, and the copy in TCRdb shows in-frame clones only, minus some. The sample has 250,000 to 300,000 clones, about nine tenths seen once. The chain joins TRBV4-3 to TRBJ2-1; 8 bases match TRBD2. This receptor was taken from a woman between 40 and 50 years old with acute COVID-19. The sample taken for sequencing was PBMCs or T cells enriched from blood (not recorded which). CDR3 nucleotide sequence: TGCGCCAGCAGCCAAGATTGGCGGGAGGTCTACAATGAGCAGTTCTTC. Protein sequence: CASSQDWREVYNEQFF.